The subject of this entry is one TCR beta chain. Its antigen is not known. This entry is derived from a study of chemoradiotherapy in HPV16-positive cancers. Study findings and constraints: During treatment, candidate HPV-specific clones and E7-related motifs expanded in tumor. For HPV16-positive patients, expanding HPV-responsive T cells associated with longer recurrence-free survival.

Libraries were prepared by immunoSEQ multiplex PCR; TCRdb keeps only in-frame clonotypes and omits some of them. The table shows more than 30,000 clones, with 89% occurring only once. The CDR3 covers 15 residues. Germline loops: CDR1 MNHEY, CDR2 SVGAGI. J lost 3 bases, V lost 5 bases, and 8 bases had no gene match. The chain employs TRBV6-5 and TRBJ1-2; 8 nucleotides match TRBD1. The sample consisted of blood, taken from a patient who underwent chemoradiotherapy. The TCR was taken from a human donor with HPV-associated anogenital cancer. CDR3 coding DNA: TGTGCCAGCAGTCTTACGACAGGGGCGTACTATGGCTACACCTTC. It translates to CASSLTTGAYYGYTF.